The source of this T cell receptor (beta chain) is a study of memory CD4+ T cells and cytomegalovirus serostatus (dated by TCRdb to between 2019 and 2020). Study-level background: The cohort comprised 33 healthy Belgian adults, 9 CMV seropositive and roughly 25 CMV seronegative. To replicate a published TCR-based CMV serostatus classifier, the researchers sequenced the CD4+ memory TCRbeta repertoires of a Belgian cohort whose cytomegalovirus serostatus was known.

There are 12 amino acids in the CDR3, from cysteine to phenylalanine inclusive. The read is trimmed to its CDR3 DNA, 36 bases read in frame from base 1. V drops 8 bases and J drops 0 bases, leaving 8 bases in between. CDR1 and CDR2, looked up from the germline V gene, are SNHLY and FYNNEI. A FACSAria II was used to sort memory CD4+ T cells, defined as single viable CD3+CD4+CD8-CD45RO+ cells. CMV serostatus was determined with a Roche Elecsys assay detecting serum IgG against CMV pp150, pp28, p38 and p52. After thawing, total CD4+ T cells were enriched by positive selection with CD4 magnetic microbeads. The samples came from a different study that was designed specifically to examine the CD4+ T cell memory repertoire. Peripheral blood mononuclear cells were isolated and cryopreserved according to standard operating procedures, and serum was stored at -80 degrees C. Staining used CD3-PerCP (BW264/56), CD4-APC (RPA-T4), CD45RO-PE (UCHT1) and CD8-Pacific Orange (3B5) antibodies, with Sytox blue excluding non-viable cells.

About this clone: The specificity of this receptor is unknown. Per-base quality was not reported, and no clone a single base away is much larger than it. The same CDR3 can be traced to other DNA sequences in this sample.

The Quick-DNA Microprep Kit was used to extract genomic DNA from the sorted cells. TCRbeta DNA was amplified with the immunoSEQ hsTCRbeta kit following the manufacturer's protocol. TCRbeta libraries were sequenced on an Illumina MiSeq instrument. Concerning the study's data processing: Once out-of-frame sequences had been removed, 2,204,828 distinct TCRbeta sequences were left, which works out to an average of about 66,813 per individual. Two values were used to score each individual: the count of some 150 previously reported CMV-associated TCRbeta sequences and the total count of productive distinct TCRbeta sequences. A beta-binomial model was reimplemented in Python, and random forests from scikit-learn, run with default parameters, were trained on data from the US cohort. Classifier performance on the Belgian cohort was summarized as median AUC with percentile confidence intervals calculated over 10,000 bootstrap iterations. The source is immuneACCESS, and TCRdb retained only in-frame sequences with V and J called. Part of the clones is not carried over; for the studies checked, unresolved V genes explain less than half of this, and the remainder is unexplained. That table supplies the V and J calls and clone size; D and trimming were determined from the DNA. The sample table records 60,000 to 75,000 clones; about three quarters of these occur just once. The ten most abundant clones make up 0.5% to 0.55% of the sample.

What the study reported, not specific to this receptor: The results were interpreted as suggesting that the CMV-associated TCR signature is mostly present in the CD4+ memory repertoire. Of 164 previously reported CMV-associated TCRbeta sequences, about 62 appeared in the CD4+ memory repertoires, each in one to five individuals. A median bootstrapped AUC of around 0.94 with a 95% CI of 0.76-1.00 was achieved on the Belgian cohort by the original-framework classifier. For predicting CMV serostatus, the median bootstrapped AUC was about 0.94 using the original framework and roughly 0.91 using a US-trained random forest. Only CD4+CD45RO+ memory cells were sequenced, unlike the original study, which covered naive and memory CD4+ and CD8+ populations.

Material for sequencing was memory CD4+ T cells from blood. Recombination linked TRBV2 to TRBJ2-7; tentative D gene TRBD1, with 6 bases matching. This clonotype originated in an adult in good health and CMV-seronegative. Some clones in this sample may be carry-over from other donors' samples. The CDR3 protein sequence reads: CASRGGSYEQYF. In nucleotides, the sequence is TGTGCCAGCCGAGGGGGCTCCTACGAGCAGTACTTC.